The 30 T cell receptor beta chains given below trace back to one sample, sequenced in a study of post-analysis software for immune sequencing data. The library was made from cDNA and included unique molecular identifiers. TCRdb redid the calling of the PCR reads with MiXCR, one entry per CDR3 protein. The sample has almost 700,000 distinct CDR3 sequences, approximately 60% seen once; the top ten hold approximately 10%. Antigens of these TCRs are unknown. Study-wide results and limits: Patients showed TRBV5-6, TRBV5-1 and TRBV20-1 among five TRBV segments more frequent than in controls.

Sequences were obtained from blood. These receptor sequences come from a girl aged 2 to 9 with multiple sclerosis.

This chain connects TRBV5-1 to TRBJ2-7, with TRBD1 as a possible D gene (6 bases). Per germline, CDR1 SGHRS and CDR2 YFSETQ. V was pared by 1 base and J by 3 bases, with 11 bases between. This CDR3 is 14 amino acids long. CDR3 residues: CASSLNRAVYEQYF. CDR3 nucleotide sequence: TGCGCCAGCAGCTTGAACAGGGCCGTCTACGAGCAGTACTTC.

V and J are TRBV5-1 and TRBJ2-1, with TRBD2 matching 8 bases. From germline, CDR1 is SGHRS and CDR2 YFSETQ. V was clipped by 1 base and J by 7 bases; unmatched bases: 7. The CDR3 has 15 residues. The CDR3 here is CASSLPAGVANEQFF. CDR3 in DNA: TGCGCCAGCAGCTTGCCAGCGGGAGTGGCGAATGAGCAGTTCTTC.

This rearrangement joins TRBV3-1 to TRBJ2-5; D may be TRBD1 or TRBD2 (5 bases each). Trimming took off 4 bases at V and 5 bases at J, with 17 bases between the two ends. Germline-derived CDR1 and CDR2 are LGHDT and YNNKEL (reference sequence). This CDR3 is built from 15 residues. The CDR3 region has the DNA TGTGCCAGCAGCCTGAGGCCGGGGCTCCAGGAGACCCAGTACTTC. The encoded protein is CASSLRPGLQETQYF.

The chain joins TRBV12-3 or TRBV12-4 to TRBJ2-6; 8 bases agree with TRBD1. The CDR3 has 20 amino acids. V shed 5 bases, J shed 0 bases, and the junction held 15 bases outside the gene matches. The CDR3 sequence: CASSLLRTGSSSSGANVLTF. In DNA form, the CDR3 reads TGTGCCAGCAGTCTACTAAGGACAGGGTCGAGTTCCTCTGGGGCCAACGTCCTGACTTTC.

This clonotype was detected only a few times. The chain couples TRBV10-3 to TRBJ1-1; a weak D match, TRBD1 (5 bases). CDR1 is ENHRY and CDR2 is SYGVKD in the germline V gene. Trimming removed 2 bases at V and 1 base at J, with 11 bases between. The CDR3 is made up of 15 amino acids. The CDR3 loop is CAISEGGRENTEAFF. In DNA, the CDR3 is TGTGCCATCAGTGAGGGGGGAAGGGAGAACACTGAAGCTTTCTTT.

This clonotype was recorded once. The chain recombines TRBV9 with TRBJ2-7, with TRBD1 as a possible D gene (5 bases). CDR1 is SGDLS, CDR2 YYNGEE, per germline. Trimming stripped 0 bases from V and 4 bases from J, with 14 bases between. This CDR3 spans 15 amino acids. The CDR3 spells CASSVGGQGYYEQYF. CDR3 DNA: TGTGCCAGCAGCGTAGGTGGTCAGGGCTATTACGAGCAGTACTTC.

The V gene is TRBV27, the J gene TRBJ2-2; 10 nucleotides line up with TRBD2. This CDR3 has 15 residues. The germline CDR1 and CDR2 sequences are MNHEY and SMNVEV (reference sequence). V was clipped by 2 bases and J by 5 bases; unmatched bases: 2. The CDR3 region has the DNA TGTGCCAGCAGTTTACTAGCGGGAGTTACCGGGGAGCTGTTTTTT. Translating it yields CASSLLAGVTGELFF.

This clonotype was counted a few times. This chain connects TRBV6-5 to TRBJ2-7, with 7 bases matching TRBD1. CDR3 length: 14 residues. V lost 6 bases to trimming and J lost 1 base; unmatched junction nucleotides: 6. Germline V gives CDR1 MNHEY, CDR2 SVGAGI. As DNA, the CDR3 is TGTGCCAGCAGATGGGACAGCTCATCCTACGAGCAGTACTTC. Encoded protein: CASRWDSSSYEQYF.

The rearrangement uses TRBV6-5 and TRBJ1-1; 7 bases match TRBD1. Unmatched junction bases numbered 2, after V lost 0 bases and J lost 4 bases. This CDR3 region has 14 residues. Germline V CDR1 and CDR2: MNHEY, SVGAGI. CDR3 bases: TGTGCCAGCAGTTACTCGAACAGGGGCACTGAAGCTTTCTTT. This encodes CASSYSNRGTEAFF.

This chain connects TRBV20-1 to TRBJ2-1, with D maybe TRBD2 (5 bases). CDR1 is DFQATT and CDR2 is SNEGSKA in the germline V gene (reference sequence). With 1 base removed from V and 6 bases from J, the gap between germline ends came to 16 bases. The CDR3 is 15 residues long. CDR3 region: CSARVSGIPLNEQFF. CDR3 DNA sequence: TGCAGTGCTAGAGTCTCGGGGATCCCCCTCAATGAGCAGTTCTTC.

The chain uses TRBV15 and TRBJ2-3, with D perhaps assigned TRBD1 or TRBD2 (5 bases each). Germline lookup yields CDR1 LNHNV and CDR2 YYDKDF (reference sequence). The CDR3 has 16 amino acids. V was trimmed by 3 bases and J by 5 bases, leaving 18 bases between them. The CDR3 bases are TGTGCCACCAGCAGGGGCGGGCAGGGCCGTAAAGATACGCAGTATTTT. Amino acid sequence: CATSRGGQGRKDTQYF.

The sample holds a few counts of this clonotype. The chain has TRBV10-3 and TRBJ2-5, with TRBD2 matching 9 bases. The CDR3 is 19 amino acids. The germline V gene encodes CDR1 ENHRY and CDR2 SYGVKD. The V gene end was trimmed by 0 bases and the J gene end by 0 bases; junction bases not matched to a gene: 11. The CDR3 bases are TGTGCCATCAGTGAGTCGATGGGTCTAGCGGGACCGTACCAAGAGACCCAGTACTTC. It specifies CAISESMGLAGPYQETQYF.

In this sample, this clonotype turned up once. This chain connects TRBV9 to TRBJ2-7; D possibly corresponds to TRBD1 (6 bases). There are 15 residues in the CDR3. V gave up 4 bases and J gave up 0 bases, with 14 bases separating them. Germline V lookup: CDR1 SGDLS, CDR2 YYNGEE. CDR3 in DNA: TGTGCCAGCAGCCCCGGGGACACTGCCTCCTACGAGCAGTACTTC. It encodes CASSPGDTASYEQYF.

The CDR3 DNA reads TGCAGCGGGGGCTCTCATGAGCAGTTCTTC. It yields the protein CSGGSHEQFF. The V and J genes are TRBV29-1 and TRBJ2-1, with D perhaps TRBD1 (5 bases). Germline CDR1 and CDR2: SQVTM and ANQGSEA. This CDR3 region has 10 residues. V was pared by 7 bases and J by 8 bases, with 9 bases between.

The V call is TRBV9, the J call TRBJ2-1, with 8 positions matching TRBD2. V dropped 7 bases and J dropped 10; count of bases not matched to a gene: 19. The CDR3 extends over 16 amino acids. The germline gives CDR1 SGDLS, CDR2 YYNGEE. Here the CDR3 DNA reads TGTGCCAGCGGCGCTCCACTGGTAGCGGGACGAGGGGAGCAGTTCTTC. This sequence encodes CASGAPLVAGRGEQFF.

This clonotype was seen a few times. The chain joins TRBV6-5 to TRBJ2-7, with a possible D match to TRBD1 (5 bases). The V and J ends lost 2 bases and 5 bases respectively, with 10 bases between them. CDR3 size: 13 residues. Germline CDR1 is MNHEY and CDR2 is SVGAGI. The CDR3 region is CASSYPDIHEQYF. The CDR3, as DNA: TGTGCCAGCAGTTACCCGGACATCCACGAGCAGTACTTC.

This rearrangement joins TRBV12-3 or TRBV12-4 to TRBJ2-7; either TRBD1 or TRBD2 may fit D (5 bases each). The assigned J gene may be wrong: the sequence end matches TRBJ2-5 better. The length of the CDR3 is 17 residues. In DNA form, the CDR3 reads TGTGCCAGCAGCCCCACCCTCGGGGCCCCACGACAAGAGACCCAGTACTTC. Translation gives CASSPTLGAPRQETQYF.

The J gene is TRBJ1-2, the V gene TRBV4-3, with a tentative D call TRBD1 (5 bases). V shed 0 bases and J shed 8 bases, with 16 bases lying between them. The germline V gene has CDR1 LGHNA and CDR2 YSLEER. This CDR3 region has 15 residues. The CDR3 reads CASSQEALREGGYTF. The CDR3 nucleotides read TGCGCCAGCAGCCAAGAGGCCCTCAGGGAGGGCGGCTACACCTTC.

This clonotype appeared once. The chain combines TRBV27 with TRBJ2-3; a possible D gene is TRBD2 (6 bases). Trimming pared 6 bases from V and 0 bases from J, leaving 13 bases between. Germline V gene lookup returns CDR1 MNHEY and CDR2 SMNVEV (reference sequence). CDR3 length: 15 amino acids. The CDR3 nucleotides read TGTGCCAGCAGGACCGGGACTCCAAGCACAGATACGCAGTATTTT. Its protein product is CASRTGTPSTDTQYF.

This clonotype was observed once. The V gene is TRBV5-6, the J gene TRBJ1-1, with a possible D match to TRBD1 (6 bases). V was cut by 3 bases and J by 6 bases, with 18 bases left in between. The CDR3 covers 15 residues. Per germline, CDR1 SGHDT and CDR2 YYEEEE. DNA of the CDR3: TGTGCCAGCAGCTCTCACAGGGAATCGGAGCCTGAAGCTTTCTTT. Protein product: CASSSHRESEPEAFF.

This sequence joins TRBV7-9 and TRBJ2-3; 7 bases are shared with TRBD1. This CDR3 is built from 14 residues. Germline V lookup: CDR1 SEHNR, CDR2 FQNEAQ (reference sequence). The junction had 7 bases not matched to a gene; V was cut back by 10 bases and J by 0 bases. Here the CDR3 DNA reads TGTGCCATCCCAAGGGGGCCTAGCACAGATACGCAGTATTTT. Its translation is CAIPRGPSTDTQYF. Combining the CDR3 with reference TRBV7-9 and TRBJ2-3 gives the whole variable domain DTGVSQNPRHKITKRGQNVTFRCDPISEHNRLYWYRQTLGQGPEFLTYFQNEAQLEKSRLLSDRFSAERPKGSFSTLEIQRTEQGDSAMYLCAIPRGPSTDTQYFGPGTRLTVL.

This chain links TRBV27 with TRBJ2-6; D is unclear. Trimming removed 5 bases from V and 4 bases from J, with 12 bases in between. This CDR3 comprises 15 residues. Per the germline V gene, CDR1 is MNHEY and CDR2 is SMNVEV (reference sequence). CDR3 in amino acids: CASSPLILGANVLTF. The DNA for the CDR3 is TGTGCCAGCAGTCCGCTGATCCTCGGGGCCAACGTCCTGACTTTC.

Comment on this clonotype: It may be a read error: a sequence one base away is much more abundant. J is TRBJ2-5 and V is TRBV6-2 or TRBV6-3; D possibly uses TRBD1 or TRBD2 (5 bases each). Germline V gives CDR1 MNHEY, CDR2 SVGEGT. The CDR3 is 12 amino acids. The V and J ends lost 2 bases and 6 bases respectively, with 7 bases between them. Written as DNA, the CDR3 is TGTGCCAGCAGTTACGGGGGACAGACCCAGTACTTC. Its protein is CASSYGGQTQYF.

The chain employs TRBV5-1 and TRBJ1-1; D call uncertain. CDR3 length: 14 residues. CDR1 is SGHRS and CDR2 is YFSETQ in the germline V gene. Trimming pared 4 bases from V and 3 bases from J, leaving 13 bases between. The CDR3 is CASSREGIYTEAFF. The CDR3 DNA is TGCGCCAGCAGCAGGGAGGGAATTTACACTGAAGCTTTCTTT.

This chain uses TRBV6-1 with TRBJ1-5; perhaps TRBD1 as D (6 bases). The CDR3 loop spans 15 amino acids. In germline, CDR1 is MNHNS, CDR2 SASEGT. The ends were cut back, 7 bases at V and 1 base at J, with 14 bases in the middle. The CDR3 loop reads CASTKKGGSNQPQHF. The CDR3 DNA follows: TGTGCCAGCACTAAAAAGGGGGGAAGCAATCAGCCCCAGCATTTT.

This clonotype was counted a few times. The rearrangement uses TRBV20-1 and TRBJ2-1; 9 positions match TRBD2. With 1 base clipped from V and 2 bases from J, the junction kept 3 bases outside the gene matches. The CDR3 runs to 15 residues. Per the germline V gene, CDR1 is DFQATT and CDR2 is SNEGSKA (reference sequence). The CDR3: CSARASGRTYNEQFF. The CDR3 DNA sequence: TGCAGTGCTAGAGCCAGCGGGAGGACCTACAATGAGCAGTTCTTC.

The chain recombines TRBV12-3 or TRBV12-4 with TRBJ1-1; 9 bases map to TRBD1. V was clipped by 4 bases and J by 3 bases; unmatched bases: 6. CDR3 length: 15 amino acids. The CDR3 reads CASSSAQGADTEAFF. In nucleotides, the CDR3 is TGTGCCAGCAGTTCCGCACAGGGGGCAGACACTGAAGCTTTCTTT.

The sample holds a few counts of this clonotype. The genes are TRBV24-1 and TRBJ2-1; perhaps TRBD2 as D (7 bases). The V end lost 2 bases, the J end lost 4 bases, and 17 bases lay between the germline ends. CDR1 KGHDR and CDR2 SFDVKD come from the germline V gene. This CDR3 is 17 amino acids long. Here the CDR3 reads CATSDYREGGKYNEQFF. The CDR3 DNA reads as TGTGCCACCAGTGATTACCGCGAGGGGGGGAAGTACAATGAGCAGTTCTTC.

The chain couples TRBV6-2 or TRBV6-3 to TRBJ2-1; 12 bases map to TRBD2. Unmatched junction bases numbered 3, after V lost 0 bases and J lost 9 bases. The CDR3 covers 15 residues. The V gene's germline CDR1 is MNHEY and CDR2 SVGEGT. CDR3 loop: CASSYSTSGRPEQFF. CDR3 nucleotide sequence: TGTGCCAGCAGTTACTCAACTAGCGGGAGGCCTGAGCAGTTCTTC.

The chain combines TRBV7-8 with TRBJ1-5; no definite D call. Trimming took off 1 base at V and 3 bases at J, with 10 bases between the two ends. Germline V CDR1 and CDR2: SGHVS, FQNEAQ. This CDR3 is built from 15 residues. The CDR3 reads CASSLDSPYNQPQHF. DNA of the CDR3: TGTGCCAGCAGCTTAGACAGTCCCTACAATCAGCCCCAGCATTTT.